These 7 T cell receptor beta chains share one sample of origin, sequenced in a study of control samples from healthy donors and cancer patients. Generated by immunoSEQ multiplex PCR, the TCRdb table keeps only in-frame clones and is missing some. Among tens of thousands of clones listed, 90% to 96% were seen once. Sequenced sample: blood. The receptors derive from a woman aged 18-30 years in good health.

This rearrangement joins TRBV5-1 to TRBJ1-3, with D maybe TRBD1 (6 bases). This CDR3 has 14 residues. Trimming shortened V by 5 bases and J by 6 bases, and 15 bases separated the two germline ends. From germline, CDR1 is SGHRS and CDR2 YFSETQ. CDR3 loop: CASRAVQGKNTIYF. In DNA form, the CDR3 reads TGCGCCAGCAGGGCCGTACAGGGAAAAAACACCATATATTTT.

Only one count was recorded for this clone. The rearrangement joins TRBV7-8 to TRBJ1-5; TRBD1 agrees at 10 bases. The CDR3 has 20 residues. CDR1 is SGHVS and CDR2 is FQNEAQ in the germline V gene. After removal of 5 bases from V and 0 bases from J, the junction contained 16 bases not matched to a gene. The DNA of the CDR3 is TGTGCCAGCAGCCACTTAGTCTGGACAGGGGGAAGCTATAGCAATCAGCCCCAGCATTTT. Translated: CASSHLVWTGGSYSNQPQHF.

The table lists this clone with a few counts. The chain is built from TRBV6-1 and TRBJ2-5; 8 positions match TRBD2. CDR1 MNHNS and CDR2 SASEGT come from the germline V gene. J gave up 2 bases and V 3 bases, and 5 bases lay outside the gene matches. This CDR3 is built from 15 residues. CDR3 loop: CASSEASGGQETQYF. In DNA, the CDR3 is TGTGCCAGCAGTGAGGCAAGCGGGGGACAAGAGACCCAGTACTTC.

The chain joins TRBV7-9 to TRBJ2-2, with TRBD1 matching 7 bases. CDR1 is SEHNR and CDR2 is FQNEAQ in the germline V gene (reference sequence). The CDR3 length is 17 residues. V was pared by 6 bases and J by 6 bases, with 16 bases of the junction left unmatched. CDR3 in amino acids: CASRAAGGEDNPGELFF. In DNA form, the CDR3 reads TGTGCCAGCAGGGCTGCAGGGGGAGAGGATAATCCCGGGGAGCTGTTTTTT.

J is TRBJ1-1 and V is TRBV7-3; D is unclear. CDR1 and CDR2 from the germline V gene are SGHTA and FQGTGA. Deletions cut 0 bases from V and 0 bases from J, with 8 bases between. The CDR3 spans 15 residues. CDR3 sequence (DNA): TGTGCCAGCAGCTTAACCGGGCTCATGAACACTGAAGCTTTCTTT. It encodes CASSLTGLMNTEAFF.

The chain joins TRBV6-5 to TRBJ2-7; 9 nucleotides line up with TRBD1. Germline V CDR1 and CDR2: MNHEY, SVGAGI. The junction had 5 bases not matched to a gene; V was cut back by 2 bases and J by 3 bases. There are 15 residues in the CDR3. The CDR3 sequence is CASSYMGQGSYEQYF. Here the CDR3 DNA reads TGTGCCAGCAGTTACATGGGACAGGGAAGCTACGAGCAGTACTTC.

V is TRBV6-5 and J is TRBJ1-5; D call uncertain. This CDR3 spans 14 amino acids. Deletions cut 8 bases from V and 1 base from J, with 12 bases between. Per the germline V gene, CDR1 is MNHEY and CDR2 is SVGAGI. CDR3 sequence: CASRVIESNQPQHF. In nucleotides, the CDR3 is TGTGCCAGCCGAGTAATTGAAAGCAATCAGCCCCAGCATTTT.